This T cell receptor beta chain came from a study of shared clonotypes between healthy human individuals. Clones were sequenced by immunoSEQ multiplex PCR, and TCRdb holds only the in-frame ones, with some missing. This sample has more than 2 million clones; roughly 94% occur once, and the top ten carry 0.13%. CDR3 length equals 15 residues. Germline assignment: CDR1 SGDLS and CDR2 YYNGEE. The trim removed 0 bases at V and 6 bases at J, leaving 5 bases unmatched. The specimen sequenced was naive CD4+ T cells sorted from blood. Subset specified: CD45RA+ positively selected. This TCR came from a man between 18 and 35 years old in good health. This chain joins TRBV9 and TRBJ2-1; 8 bases are a match to TRBD2. The CDR3: CASSVDGTRGNEQFF. The CDR3 bases are TGTGCCAGCAGCGTAGATGGGACTAGAGGCAATGAGCAGTTCTTC.